Below, 27 T cell receptor beta chains from the same sample are listed, as sequenced in a study of control samples from healthy donors and cancer patients. Profiled with immunoSEQ multiplex PCR; TCRdb holds only in-frame clones, not every one. The sample includes about 120,000 clones, roughly 90% of them seen just once. Sequencing was done on a sample of blood. These receptors all come from a woman under 30 in good health.

A few counts support this clone. This rearrangement joins TRBV7-2 to TRBJ2-5, with 7 bases that match TRBD1. The CDR3 contains 13 residues. Trimming removed 7 bases from V and 5 bases from J; junction bases left unmatched: 7. The V gene's germline CDR1 is SGHTA and CDR2 FQGNSA. The CDR3 spells CASNIRGQETQYF. CDR3 DNA: TGTGCCAGCAACATAAGGGGGCAGGAGACCCAGTACTTC.

The gene calls are TRBV5-1 and TRBJ1-1; the D is unclear. Trimming pared 7 bases from V and 0 bases from J, leaving 22 bases between. Per the germline V gene, CDR1 is SGHRS and CDR2 is YFSETQ. The CDR3 is 17 amino acids. CDR3 residues: CASGYARGQSMNTEAFF. The CDR3 DNA is TGCGCCAGCGGCTACGCACGTGGCCAGTCCATGAACACTGAAGCTTTCTTT. The whole variable domain, remainder taken from reference TRBV5-1 and TRBJ1-1, is KAGVTQTPRYLIKTRGQQVTLSCSPISGHRSVSWYQQTPGQGLQFLFEYFSETQRNKGNFPGRFSGRQFSNSRSEMNVSTLELGDSALYLCASGYARGQSMNTEAFFGQGTRLTVV.

V gene TRBV3-1 (or the pseudogene TRBV3-2) combines with J gene TRBJ1-2; tentatively, D is TRBD1 (5 bases). Germline-derived CDR1 and CDR2 are LGHDT and YNNKEL (reference sequence). Trimming removed 0 bases from V and 4 bases from J, with 12 bases in between. CDR3 length: 15 amino acids. In nucleotides, the CDR3 is TGTGCCAGCAGCCAAGATTCGGCAGGGCCCTATGGCTACACCTTC. Its translation is CASSQDSAGPYGYTF.

As regards this clone: The DNA is omitted, as the CDR3 cannot be located on it reliably, and the CDR3 follows TCRdb's listing. The chain uses TRBV5-3 and TRBJ2-1; TRBD2 was called by the table and not checked on the DNA. TRBV5-3 is an open reading frame whose function is uncertain. The CDR3 has 15 amino acids, counting both end residues. The chain's CDR3 is CARSLDVAGGSPSFF.

The chain recombines TRBV6-5 with TRBJ1-6; D possibly corresponds to TRBD1 (5 bases). The CDR3 consists of 15 residues. The germline V gene has CDR1 MNHEY and CDR2 SVGAGI. V dropped 1 base and J dropped 10 bases, with 14 bases sitting between them. The CDR3 region has the DNA TGTGCCAGCAGTTACTACGGCAGGGTCTACTCACCCCTCCACTTT. Translation gives CASSYYGRVYSPLHF.

This clone was recorded once. This chain connects TRBV19 to TRBJ1-5, with a possible D match to TRBD1 (6 bases). Trimming left V 6 bases short and J 0 bases short, with 15 bases between. Germline assignment: CDR1 LNHDA and CDR2 SQIVND (reference sequence). The CDR3 sequence is 16 residues long. The CDR3 sequence is CASRDYGQYSNQPQHF. In DNA, the CDR3 is TGTGCCAGTAGAGACTACGGACAGTATAGCAATCAGCCCCAGCATTTT.

This clone was observed once. This sequence joins TRBV4-2 and TRBJ2-1; TRBD2 matches at 11 bases. The CDR3 loop spans 16 amino acids. The germline V gene encodes CDR1 LGHNA and CDR2 YNFKEQ. The J segment lost 6 bases and the V segment lost 3 bases, leaving 7 bases of the junction unmatched. CDR3 in amino acids: CASSHLAGGPGNEQFF. DNA for the CDR3: TGTGCCAGCAGCCATTTAGCGGGGGGGCCGGGCAATGAGCAGTTCTTC.

V and J are TRBV10-3 and TRBJ2-4; D uncertain. CDR3 size: 14 residues. Germline CDR1 and CDR2: ENHRY and SYGVKD. Trimming removed 0 bases at V and 5 bases at J, with 8 bases between. The CDR3 nucleotides read TGTGCCATCAGTGAGTCCGGGTGGGAAAACATTCAGTACTTC. This gives the protein CAISESGWENIQYF.

A single count supports this clone. Mismatch with germline at one junction end may stem from a read error. The chain has TRBV7-8 and TRBJ2-1; the D is unclear. The CDR3 covers 12 residues. Germline V gene data show CDR1 as SGHVS and CDR2 as FQNEAQ. The CDR3 spells CASSLDPTRMIF. DNA of the CDR3: TGTGCCAGCAGCTTAGATCCTACCCGGATGATCTTC. Using reference TRBV7-8 and TRBJ2-1 for the parts outside the CDR3, the full variable domain is GAGVSQSPRYKVAKRGQDVALRCDPISGHVSLFWYQQALGQGPEFLTYFQNEAQLDKSGLPSDRFFAERPEGSVSTLKIQRTQQEDSAVYLCASSLDPTRMIFGPGTRLTVL.

The V and J genes are TRBV7-8 and TRBJ2-3; the D is unclear. Trimming left V 5 bases short and J 1 base short, with 4 bases between. The CDR3 loop spans 12 amino acids. Germline CDR1 SGHVS, CDR2 FQNEAQ. CDR3 nucleotides: TGTGCCAGCAGCCCTGGCACAGATACGCAGTATTTT. Amino acid sequence: CASSPGTDTQYF. Supplemented by reference TRBV7-8 and TRBJ2-3, the full variable domain reads GAGVSQSPRYKVAKRGQDVALRCDPISGHVSLFWYQQALGQGPEFLTYFQNEAQLDKSGLPSDRFFAERPEGSVSTLKIQRTQQEDSAVYLCASSPGTDTQYFGPGTRLTVL.

This sequence joins TRBV10-2 and TRBJ1-6; no firm D call. The CDR3 is 12 residues long. The germline gives CDR1 WSHSY, CDR2 SAAADI. V was cut by 8 bases and J by 9 bases, with 11 bases left in between. CDR3 residues: CASGPKASPLHF. For the CDR3, the DNA is TGCGCCAGCGGACCGAAGGCTTCACCCCTCCACTTT.

V and J are TRBV6-5 and TRBJ2-7; 8 nucleotides match TRBD1. This CDR3 is 15 amino acids long. Germline-derived CDR1 and CDR2 are MNHEY and SVGAGI. Trimming cost V 2 bases and J 0 bases; bases outside gene matches: 3. CDR3: CASSYGDRSSYEQYF. The CDR3 region has the DNA TGTGCCAGCAGTTACGGGGACAGGAGCTCCTACGAGCAGTACTTC.

The rearrangement links TRBV5-6 to TRBJ2-7, with a possible D match to TRBD1 (6 bases). Germline assignment: CDR1 SGHDT and CDR2 YYEEEE. With 4 bases removed from V and 10 bases from J, the gap between germline ends came to 21 bases. This CDR3 is built from 14 residues. CDR3 amino acids: CASSLPTTGAPQYF. In DNA form, the CDR3 reads TGTGCCAGCAGCCTCCCCACGACAGGAGCACCCCAGTACTTC.

As to this clone: This sample includes further DNA sequences coding for the same CDR3. The chain has TRBV29-1 and TRBJ2-6, with D possibly being TRBD1 or TRBD2 (5 bases each). The CDR3 has 15 residues. Looked up from germline, CDR1 is SQVTM and CDR2 is ANQGSEA. The V and J ends lost 6 bases and 4 bases respectively, with 16 bases between them. The CDR3 DNA reads as TGCAGCGTGGGGACCCAGGGACCGGGGGCCAACGTCCTGACTTTC. Its protein product is CSVGTQGPGANVLTF.

The J gene is TRBJ2-7, the V gene TRBV6-2 or TRBV6-3, with 8 bases fitting TRBD2. The CDR3 contains 14 residues. Germline CDR1 reads MNHEY; CDR2 reads SVGEGT. Trimming cost V 6 bases and J 4 bases; bases outside gene matches: 8. The CDR3 DNA reads as TGTGCCAGCAGCTCTCAGAGCGGGAGATACGAGCAGTACTTC. It translates to CASSSQSGRYEQYF.

V is TRBV5-5 and J is TRBJ2-7; 8 bases match TRBD2. CDR3 length: 16 residues. Unmatched junction bases numbered 10, after V lost 4 bases and J lost 1 base. Germline CDR1 reads SGHKS; CDR2 reads YYEKEE (reference sequence). CDR3: CASSRKGLAGSYEQYF. The CDR3 nucleotides are TGTGCCAGCAGCCGCAAAGGGCTAGCGGGTTCCTACGAGCAGTACTTC. Combining the CDR3 with reference TRBV5-5 and TRBJ2-7 gives the whole variable domain DAGVTQSPTHLIKTRGQQVTLRCSPISGHKSVSWYQQVLGQGPQFIFQYYEKEERGRGNFPDRFSARQFPNYSSELNVNALLLGDSALYLCASSRKGLAGSYEQYFGPGTRLTVT.

The V and J genes are TRBV28 and TRBJ2-7, with TRBD1 matching 10 bases. Germline V gene data show CDR1 as MDHEN and CDR2 as SYDVKM. The CDR3 runs to 15 residues. The trim removed 6 bases at V and 4 bases at J, leaving 9 bases unmatched. CDR3 sequence: CASRPSTGGFYEQYF. CDR3 DNA sequence: TGTGCCAGCAGGCCATCGACAGGGGGCTTTTACGAGCAGTACTTC.

The rearrangement joins TRBV18 to TRBJ2-1; 7 bases agree with TRBD1. The ends lost 0 bases at V and 8 bases at J; junction bases unmatched: 7. CDR1 is KGHSH and CDR2 is LQKENI in the germline V gene. The length of the CDR3 is 15 residues. The CDR3 protein is CASSPPTGAVDEQFF. DNA of the CDR3: TGTGCCAGCTCACCACCCACAGGGGCGGTGGATGAGCAGTTCTTC.

The rearrangement links TRBV27 to TRBJ2-2, with 8 bases that match TRBD2. The CDR3 covers 16 residues. CDR1 MNHEY and CDR2 SMNVEV come from the germline V gene (reference sequence). Germline trimming cut 6 bases from V and 4 bases from J; bases unmatched to any gene: 10. The CDR3 loop reads CASSPRPGGGTGELFF. DNA of the CDR3: TGTGCCAGCAGCCCTAGGCCGGGGGGGGGCACCGGGGAGCTGTTTTTT.

Note on this clone: This specimen includes other DNA sequences encoding the same CDR3. This rearrangement joins TRBV7-9 to TRBJ2-7; D unclear. The CDR3 contains 11 residues. Between the trimmed V and J ends, which lost 6 bases and 0 bases, there was a span of 3 bases. Germline lookup yields CDR1 SEHNR and CDR2 FQNEAQ (reference sequence). DNA for the CDR3: TGTGCCAGCAGTCTCTCCTACGAGCAGTACTTC. Protein: CASSLSYEQYF.

This clone has a single count. The chain carries TRBV30 and TRBJ1-1, with D possibly matching TRBD1 (5 bases). V lost 3 bases and J lost 3, with 11 bases in between. Looked up from germline, CDR1 is GTSNPN and CDR2 is SVGIG (reference sequence). There are 13 residues in the CDR3. For the CDR3, the DNA is TGTGCCTGGAGGGGGACCCTTTACACTGAAGCTTTCTTT. It specifies CAWRGTLYTEAFF.

The V call is TRBV6-4, the J call TRBJ2-3; D perhaps matches TRBD2 (5 bases). This CDR3 region has 14 residues. Germline CDR1 reads MRHNA; CDR2 reads SNTAGT. The V end was cut by 6 bases, the J end by 5 bases, with 15 bases between. The CDR3 region is CASRTLGEGDTQYF. DNA for the CDR3: TGTGCCAGCAGGACCCTCGGGGAAGGAGATACGCAGTATTTT.

The J gene is TRBJ2-7, the V gene TRBV19; D might be TRBD1 or TRBD2, each matching 5 bases. V lost 1 base and J 1 base, leaving 8 bases between the germline ends. CDR1 and CDR2 from the germline V gene are LNHDA and SQIVND (reference sequence). The CDR3 is 14 residues long. CDR3 amino acids: CASSIGDGSYEQYF. As DNA, the CDR3 is TGTGCCAGTAGTATAGGGGACGGATCCTACGAGCAGTACTTC.

The chain links TRBV21-1 to TRBJ2-7; the table's D gene call, TRBD1, was not cross checked with the DNA. TRBV21-1 is described as a pseudogene. The length of the CDR3 is 15 residues. The CDR3 loop reads CASSTIRDTSYEQYF. The CDR3 DNA reads as TGTGCCAGCAGCACTATCCGGGACACCTCCTACGAGCAGTACTTC.

This chain joins TRBV5-8 and TRBJ1-4; D unclear. The CDR3 runs to 13 residues. Trimming took off 7 bases at V and 5 bases at J, with 12 bases between the two ends. Germline-derived CDR1 and CDR2 are SGHTS and YDEGEE. CDR3 DNA sequence: TGTGCCAGCGCCAGAGGGCTCAATGAAAAACTGTTTTTT. This gives the protein CASARGLNEKLFF. The whole variable domain, filled in from reference TRBV5-8 and TRBJ1-4, reads EAGVTQSPTHLIKTRGQQATLRCSPISGHTSVYWYQQALGLGLQFLLWYDEGEERNRGNFPPRFSGRQFPNYSSELNVNALELEDSALYLCASARGLNEKLFFGSGTQLSVL.

This rearrangement joins TRBV19 to TRBJ1-5; D uncertain. The CDR3 runs 15 residues. Trimming took 3 bases from V and 0 from J, leaving 9 bases between them. Per the germline V gene, CDR1 is LNHDA and CDR2 is SQIVND (reference sequence). CDR3 protein: CASSISMGSNQPQHF. The CDR3 nucleotides are TGTGCCAGTAGTATTTCGATGGGTAGCAATCAGCCCCAGCATTTT.

J is TRBJ1-1 and V is TRBV19; D is unresolved. This CDR3 region has 16 residues. Germline V CDR1 and CDR2: LNHDA, SQIVND (reference sequence). The V and J ends lost 5 bases and 3 bases respectively, with 19 bases between them. The CDR3 here is CASSWAKGKEDTEAFF. The CDR3 nucleotides read TGTGCCAGTAGTTGGGCCAAGGGAAAGGAAGACACTGAAGCTTTCTTT.